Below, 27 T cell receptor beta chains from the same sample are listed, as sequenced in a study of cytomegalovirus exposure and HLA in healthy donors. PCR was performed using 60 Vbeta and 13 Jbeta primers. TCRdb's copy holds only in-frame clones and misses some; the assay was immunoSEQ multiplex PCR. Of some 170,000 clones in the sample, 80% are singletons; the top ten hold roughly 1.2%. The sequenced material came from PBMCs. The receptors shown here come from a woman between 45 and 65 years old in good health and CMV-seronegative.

CDR3 in DNA: TGTGCCAGCAGTTCGACAGGGGGACCAGGGGCCCAGCATTTT. Its protein is CASSSTGGPGAQHF. The rearrangement links TRBV11-2 to TRBJ1-5; 9 nucleotides agree with TRBD1. The CDR3 runs to 14 residues. V shed 6 bases, J shed 11 bases, and the junction held 11 bases outside the gene matches. Looked up from germline, CDR1 is SGHAT and CDR2 is FQNNGV.

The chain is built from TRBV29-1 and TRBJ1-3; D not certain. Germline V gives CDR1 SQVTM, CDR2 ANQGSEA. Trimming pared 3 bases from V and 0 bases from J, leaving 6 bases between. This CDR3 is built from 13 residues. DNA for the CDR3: TGCAGCGTTGAGAAGCTCTCTGGAAACACCATATATTTT. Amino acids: CSVEKLSGNTIYF.

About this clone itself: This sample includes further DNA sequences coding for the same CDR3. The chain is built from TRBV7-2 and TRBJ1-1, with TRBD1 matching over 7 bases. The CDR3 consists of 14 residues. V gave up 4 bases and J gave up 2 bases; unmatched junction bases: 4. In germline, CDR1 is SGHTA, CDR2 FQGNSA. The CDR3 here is CASSSGTVNTEAFF. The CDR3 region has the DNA TGTGCCAGCAGCTCCGGGACAGTTAACACTGAAGCTTTCTTT.

In DNA, the CDR3 is TGTGCCAGCAGCTTAGACTATAGCAATCAGCCCCAGCATTTT. Its protein is CASSLDYSNQPQHF. The chain is built from TRBV7-9 and TRBJ1-5; D is unresolved. V lost 1 base and J 0 bases, leaving 4 bases between the germline ends. The germline V gene encodes CDR1 SEHNR and CDR2 FQNEAQ (reference sequence). The CDR3 totals 14 residues.

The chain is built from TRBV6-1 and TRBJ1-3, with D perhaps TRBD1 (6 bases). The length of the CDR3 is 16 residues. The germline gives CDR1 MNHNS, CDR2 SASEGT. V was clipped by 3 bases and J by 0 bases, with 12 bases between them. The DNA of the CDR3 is TGTGCCAGCAGTGACCGAGGACAGAACTCTGGAAACACCATATATTTT. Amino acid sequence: CASSDRGQNSGNTIYF.

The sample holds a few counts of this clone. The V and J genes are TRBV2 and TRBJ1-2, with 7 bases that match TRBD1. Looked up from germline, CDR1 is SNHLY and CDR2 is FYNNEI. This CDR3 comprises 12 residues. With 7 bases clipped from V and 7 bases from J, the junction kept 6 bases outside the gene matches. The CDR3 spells CASTTTGSGYTF. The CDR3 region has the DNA TGTGCCAGCACCACGACAGGGAGTGGCTACACCTTC.

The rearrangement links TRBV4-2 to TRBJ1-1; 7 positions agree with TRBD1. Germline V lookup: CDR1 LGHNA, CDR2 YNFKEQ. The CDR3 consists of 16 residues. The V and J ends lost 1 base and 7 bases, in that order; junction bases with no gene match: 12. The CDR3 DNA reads TGTGCCAGCAGCCAAGGACGACAGGGATTGAAAGATGAAGCTTTCTTT. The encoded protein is CASSQGRQGLKDEAFF.

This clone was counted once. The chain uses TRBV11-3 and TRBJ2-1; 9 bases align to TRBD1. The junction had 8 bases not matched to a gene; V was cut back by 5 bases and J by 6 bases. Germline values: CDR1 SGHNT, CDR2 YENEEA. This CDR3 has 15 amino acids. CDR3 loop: CASSPRTGAVNEQFF. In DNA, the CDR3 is TGTGCCAGCAGCCCGCGGACAGGGGCTGTCAATGAGCAGTTCTTC.

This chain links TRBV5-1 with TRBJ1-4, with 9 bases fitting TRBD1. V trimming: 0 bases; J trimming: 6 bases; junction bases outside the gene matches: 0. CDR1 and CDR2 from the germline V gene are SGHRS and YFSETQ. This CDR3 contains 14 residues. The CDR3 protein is CASSLGTGDEKLFF. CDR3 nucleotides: TGCGCCAGCAGCTTGGGGACAGGGGATGAAAAACTGTTTTTT.

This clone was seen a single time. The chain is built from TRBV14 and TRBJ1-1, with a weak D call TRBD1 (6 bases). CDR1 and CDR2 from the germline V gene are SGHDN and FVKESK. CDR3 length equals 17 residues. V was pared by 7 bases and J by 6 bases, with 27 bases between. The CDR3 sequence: CASKTNSSTGRMAEAFF. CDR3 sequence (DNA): TGTGCCAGCAAAACTAATTCCTCGACAGGCCGGATGGCTGAAGCTTTCTTT.

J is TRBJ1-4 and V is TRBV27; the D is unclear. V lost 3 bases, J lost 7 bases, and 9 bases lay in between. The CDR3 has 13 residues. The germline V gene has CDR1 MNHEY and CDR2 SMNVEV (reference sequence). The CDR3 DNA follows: TGTGCCAGCAGTTTGCGGGGAACTGAAAAACTGTTTTTT. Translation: CASSLRGTEKLFF. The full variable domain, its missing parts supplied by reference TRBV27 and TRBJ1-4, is EAQVTQNPRYLITVTGKKLTVTCSQNMNHEYMSWYRQDPGLGLRQIYYSMNVEVTDKGDVPEGYKVSRKEKRNFPLILESPSPNQTSLYFCASSLRGTEKLFFGSGTQLSVL.

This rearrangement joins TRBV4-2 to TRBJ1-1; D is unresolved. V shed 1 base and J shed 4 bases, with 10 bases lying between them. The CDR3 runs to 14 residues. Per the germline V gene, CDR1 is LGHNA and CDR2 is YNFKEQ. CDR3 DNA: TGTGCCAGCAGCCAAGTGCAGGCCCTCACTGAAGCTTTCTTT. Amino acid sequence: CASSQVQALTEAFF.

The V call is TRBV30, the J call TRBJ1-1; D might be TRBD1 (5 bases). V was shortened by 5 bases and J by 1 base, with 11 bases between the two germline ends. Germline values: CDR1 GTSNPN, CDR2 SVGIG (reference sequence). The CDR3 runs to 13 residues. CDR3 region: CAWGGAGNTEAFF. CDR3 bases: TGTGCCTGGGGAGGGGCAGGGAACACTGAAGCTTTCTTT.

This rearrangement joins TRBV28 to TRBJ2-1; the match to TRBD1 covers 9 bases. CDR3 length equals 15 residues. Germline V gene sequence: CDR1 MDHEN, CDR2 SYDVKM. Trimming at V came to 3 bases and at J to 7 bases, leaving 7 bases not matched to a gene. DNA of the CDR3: TGTGCCAGCAGTTTGTCCCACAGGGGGCCAAATGAGCAGTTCTTC. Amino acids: CASSLSHRGPNEQFF.

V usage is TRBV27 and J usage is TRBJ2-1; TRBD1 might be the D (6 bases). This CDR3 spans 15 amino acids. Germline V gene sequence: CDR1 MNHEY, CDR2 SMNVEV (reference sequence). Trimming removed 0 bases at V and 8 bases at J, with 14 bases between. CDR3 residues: CASSLSRGRGDEQFF. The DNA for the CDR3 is TGTGCCAGCAGTTTATCCAGGGGACGTGGCGATGAGCAGTTCTTC.

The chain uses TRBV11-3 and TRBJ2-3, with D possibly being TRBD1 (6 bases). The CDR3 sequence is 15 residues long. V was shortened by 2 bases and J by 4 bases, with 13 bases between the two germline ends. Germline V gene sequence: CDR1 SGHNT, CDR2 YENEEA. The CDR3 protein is CASSLQGPPADTQYF. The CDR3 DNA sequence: TGTGCCAGCAGCTTACAGGGGCCCCCTGCAGATACGCAGTATTTT.

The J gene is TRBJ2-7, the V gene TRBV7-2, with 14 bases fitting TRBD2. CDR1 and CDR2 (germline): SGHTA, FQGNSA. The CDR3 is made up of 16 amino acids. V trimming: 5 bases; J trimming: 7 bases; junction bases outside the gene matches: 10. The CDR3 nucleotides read TGTGCCAGCAGCCCGACCGGGACTAGCGGGAGCCTGGAGCAGTACTTC. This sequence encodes CASSPTGTSGSLEQYF.

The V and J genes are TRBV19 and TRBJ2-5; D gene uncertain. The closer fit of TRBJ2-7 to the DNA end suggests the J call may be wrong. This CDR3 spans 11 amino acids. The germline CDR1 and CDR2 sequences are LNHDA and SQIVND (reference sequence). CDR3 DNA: TGTGCCAGTAGTGAATTGGGCGAGCAGTACTTC. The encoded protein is CASSELGEQYF.

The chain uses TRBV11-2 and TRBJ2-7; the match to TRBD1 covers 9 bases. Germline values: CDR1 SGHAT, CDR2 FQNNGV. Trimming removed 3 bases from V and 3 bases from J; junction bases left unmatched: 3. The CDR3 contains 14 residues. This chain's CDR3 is CASSFGTGNYEQYF. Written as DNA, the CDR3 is TGTGCCAGCAGCTTCGGGACAGGGAACTACGAGCAGTACTTC. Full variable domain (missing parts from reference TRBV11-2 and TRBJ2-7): EAGVAQSPRYKIIEKRQSVAFWCNPISGHATLYWYQQILGQGPKLLIQFQNNGVVDDSQLPKDRFSAERLKGVDSTLKIQPAKLEDSAVYLCASSFGTGNYEQYFGPGTRLTVT.

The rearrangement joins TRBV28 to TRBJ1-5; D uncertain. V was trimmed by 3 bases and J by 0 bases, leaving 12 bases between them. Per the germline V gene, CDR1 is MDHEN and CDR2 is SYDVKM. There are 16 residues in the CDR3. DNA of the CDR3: TGTGCCAGCAGTTTGGGAGGGCTCTATAGCAATCAGCCCCAGCATTTT. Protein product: CASSLGGLYSNQPQHF. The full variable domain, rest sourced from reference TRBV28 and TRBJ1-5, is DVKVTQSSRYLVKRTGEKVFLECVQDMDHENMFWYRQDPGLGLRLIYFSYDVKMKEKGDIPEGYSVSREKKERFSLILESASTNQTSMYLCASSLGGLYSNQPQHFGDGTRLSIL.

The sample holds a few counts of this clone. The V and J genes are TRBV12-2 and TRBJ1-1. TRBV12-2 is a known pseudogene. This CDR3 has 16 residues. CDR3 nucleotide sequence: TGTGCAAGTCGCTTTCCCAGGGGAGGGGTGGACACTGAAGCTTTCTTT. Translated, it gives CASRFPRGGVDTEAFF.

Written as DNA, the CDR3 is TGTGCCAGCAGCCCAACCGGAGGCTCAGATACGCAGTATTTT. Translated: CASSPTGGSDTQYF. The chain has TRBV13 and TRBJ2-3; the D gene is possibly TRBD2 (5 bases). Trimming removed 5 bases from V and 4 bases from J, with 13 bases in between. CDR1 is PRHDT, CDR2 FYEKMQ, per germline (reference sequence). The CDR3 is made up of 14 amino acids.

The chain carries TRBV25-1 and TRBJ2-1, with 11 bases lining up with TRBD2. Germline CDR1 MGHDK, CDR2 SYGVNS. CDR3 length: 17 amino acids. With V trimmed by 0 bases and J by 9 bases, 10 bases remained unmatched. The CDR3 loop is CASSEYPPTSGSGEQFF. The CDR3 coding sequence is TGTGCCAGCAGTGAATATCCTCCCACTAGCGGGAGTGGTGAGCAGTTCTTC.

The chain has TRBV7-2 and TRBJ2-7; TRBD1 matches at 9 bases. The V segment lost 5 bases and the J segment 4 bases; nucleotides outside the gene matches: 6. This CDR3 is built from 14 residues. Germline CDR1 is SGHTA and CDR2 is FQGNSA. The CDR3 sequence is CASSLEQGAYEQYF. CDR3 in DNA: TGTGCCAGCAGCCTCGAACAGGGGGCGTACGAGCAGTACTTC.

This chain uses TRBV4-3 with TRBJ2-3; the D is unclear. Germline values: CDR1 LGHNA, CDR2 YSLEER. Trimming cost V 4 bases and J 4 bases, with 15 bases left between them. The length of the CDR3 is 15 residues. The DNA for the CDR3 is TGCGCCAGCAGCCCAAGAAGCCTAGATCCAGATACGCAGTATTTT. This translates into CASSPRSLDPDTQYF.

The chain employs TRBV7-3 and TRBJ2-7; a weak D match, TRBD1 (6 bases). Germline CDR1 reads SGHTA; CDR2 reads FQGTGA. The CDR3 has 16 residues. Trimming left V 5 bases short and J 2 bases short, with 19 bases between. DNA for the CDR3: TGTGCCAGCAGCCCAGATAATCAACGGACAGCCTACGAGCAGTACTTC. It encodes CASSPDNQRTAYEQYF.

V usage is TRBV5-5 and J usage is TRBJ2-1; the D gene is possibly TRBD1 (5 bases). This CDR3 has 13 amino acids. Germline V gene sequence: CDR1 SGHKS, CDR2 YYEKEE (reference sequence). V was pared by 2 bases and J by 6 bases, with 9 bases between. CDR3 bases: TGTGCCAGCAGCTTTTGGGGCCGCAATGAGCAGTTCTTC. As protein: CASSFWGRNEQFF.